Below, 7 T cell receptor beta chains from the same sample are listed, as sequenced in a study of T-cell reconstitution after alpha-beta-depleted transplantation in children. Molecular barcoding with unique molecular identifiers was used for the TCRbeta library. Each CDR3 protein is one row after TCRdb ran MiXCR on the PCR reads. The data show around 960,000 distinct CDR3 sequences, less than 30% seen once. The sequences come from PBMCs, mostly from graft donor cells, collected 360 days after TCRalphabeta/CD19-depleted stem cell transplant. These TCRs come from a boy younger than two who had a stem cell transplant for SCID, so the T cells may come from the graft donor.

This clonotype was counted between two and nine times. This chain uses TRBV28 with TRBJ2-1, with 10 positions matching TRBD2. The CDR3 sequence is 14 residues long. Losses at the gene ends were 7 bases for V and 4 bases for J; bases not matched to a gene: 4. Germline CDR1 reads MDHEN; CDR2 reads SYDVKM. CDR3 in amino acids: CASMSSGGYNEQFF. DNA for the CDR3: TGTGCCAGCATGTCTAGCGGGGGTTACAATGAGCAGTTCTTC.

The CDR3, as DNA: TGTGCCAGCAGCAAGGGACAGGGGGGACGCTATGGCTACACCTTC. It specifies CASSKGQGGRYGYTF. The chain recombines TRBV5-6 with TRBJ1-2; 11 bases match TRBD1. Germline values: CDR1 SGHDT, CDR2 YYEEEE. Germline trimming cut 4 bases from V and 4 bases from J; bases unmatched to any gene: 6. The CDR3 extends over 15 amino acids.

J is TRBJ1-1 and V is TRBV28; D is undetermined. This CDR3 has 14 amino acids. V lost 2 bases and J 0 bases, leaving 7 bases between the germline ends. Germline CDR1 MDHEN, CDR2 SYDVKM. The CDR3 protein is CASSLLPMNTEAFF. For the CDR3, the DNA is TGTGCCAGCAGTTTACTCCCCATGAACACTGAAGCTTTCTTT. The full variable domain, in which reference TRBV28 and TRBJ1-1 provide the parts outside the CDR3, is DVKVTQSSRYLVKRTGEKVFLECVQDMDHENMFWYRQDPGLGLRLIYFSYDVKMKEKGDIPEGYSVSREKKERFSLILESASTNQTSMYLCASSLLPMNTEAFFGQGTRLTVV.

This clonotype appeared a few times. The rearrangement links TRBV29-1 to TRBJ1-2; tentative D call: TRBD1 (5 bases). Germline V gene data show CDR1 as SQVTM and CDR2 as ANQGSEA. V was clipped by 7 bases and J by 8 bases, with 29 bases between them. This CDR3 region has 16 residues. Here the CDR3 reads CSDGLLGRTLREGYTF. In nucleotides, the CDR3 is TGCAGCGACGGATTACTGGGACGGACTCTTCGAGAAGGCTACACCTTC.

The chain uses TRBV27 and TRBJ2-7, with 7 bases identical to TRBD1. Trimming removed 5 bases from V and 2 bases from J; junction bases left unmatched: 3. CDR3 length: 13 residues. Looked up from germline, CDR1 is MNHEY and CDR2 is SMNVEV (reference sequence). CDR3 sequence: CASSKTGTYEQYF. CDR3 nucleotides: TGTGCCAGCAGTAAGACAGGGACCTACGAGCAGTACTTC.

This chain uses TRBV7-9 with TRBJ1-4; the match to TRBD1 covers 7 bases. The ends lost 5 bases at V and 7 bases at J; junction bases unmatched: 13. CDR3 size: 16 residues. Germline assignment: CDR1 SEHNR and CDR2 FQNEAQ (reference sequence). CDR3 amino acids: CASSPLDRAGPEKLFF. CDR3 coding DNA: TGTGCCAGCAGCCCCCTTGACAGGGCAGGACCTGAAAAACTGTTTTTT.

This chain links TRBV24-1 with TRBJ1-5, with D perhaps TRBD1 (5 bases). Germline values: CDR1 KGHDR, CDR2 SFDVKD. This CDR3 comprises 16 residues. V lost 7 bases to trimming and J lost 5 bases, with 20 bases between them. The CDR3 coding sequence is TGTGCCACCAGGCATCAGGGTTGCATCTTCCATCAGCCCCAGCATTTT. Its protein product is CATRHQGCIFHQPQHF.